The entry that follows covers one T cell receptor (beta chain) sequence. V shed 4 bases and J shed 3 bases, with 10 bases lying between them. Germline V gives CDR1 LGHNA, CDR2 YNFKEQ. The CDR3 has 14 residues. Clones were sequenced by immunoSEQ multiplex PCR, and TCRdb holds only the in-frame ones, with some missing. The sample carries some 100,000 clones, 91% recorded once. The data stem from a study of blood T cell repertoires in COVID-19. Study information: Samples representing acute and convalescent COVID-19 were sourced from the United States, Italy and Spain.

Sequenced material: peripheral blood. The source is a man between 60 and 70 years old with acute or convalescent COVID-19. The chain couples TRBV4-2 to TRBJ2-1; TRBD2 might be the D (5 bases). DNA for the CDR3: TGTGCCAGCAGCCTTGGAGGCGGCTACAATGAGCAGTTCTTC. Protein: CASSLGGGYNEQFF.